Below are 14 T cell receptor beta chains sequenced from a single sample in a study of T cell changes during pregnancy in multiple sclerosis (dated 2019 in TCRdb). Receptors were amplified or captured by the immunoSEQ multiplex PCR assay. TCRdb holds this immuneACCESS table with in-frame rearrangements only. Some clones are missing; in checked studies, unresolved V genes explain under half, and the rest has no known cause. The sample table shows around 19,000 clones, and less than 90% are seen once. The top ten clonotypes cover around 7% of the sample. The sample here was CD8+ T cells from peripheral blood mononuclear cells, taken in the third trimester of pregnancy. These receptors all stem from a female donor in good health, enrolled as a control in a pregnancy study.

In this sample, this clone turned up once. The chain links TRBV11-2 to TRBJ2-7, with 9 positions matching TRBD1. This CDR3 has 17 residues. Per germline, CDR1 SGHAT and CDR2 FQNNGV. Unmatched junction bases numbered 11, after V lost 3 bases and J lost 2 bases. The CDR3 sequence is CASSLDRGIVRTYEQYF. The CDR3 bases are TGTGCCAGCAGCTTGGACAGGGGTATTGTTCGAACCTACGAGCAGTACTTC.

The V and J genes are TRBV5-6 and TRBJ1-2, with a possible D match to TRBD1 (6 bases). Per germline, CDR1 SGHDT and CDR2 YYEEEE. V lost 5 bases and J lost 5, with 25 bases in between. The length of the CDR3 is 17 residues. CDR3 DNA: TGTGCCAGCAGTTCTTTTCTTGGGCAGGGGATCGGATATGGCTACACCTTC. This encodes CASSSFLGQGIGYGYTF.

The V and J genes are TRBV10-2 and TRBJ2-7; TRBD2 matches at 11 bases. The CDR3 totals 15 residues. V dropped 5 bases and J dropped 2; count of bases not matched to a gene: 5. The germline V gene encodes CDR1 WSHSY and CDR2 SAAADI. CDR3 bases: TGCGCCAGCAGTTTGCCTAGCGGGGGGCCCTACGAGCAGTACTTC. Translated, it gives CASSLPSGGPYEQYF.

The sample holds one count of this clone. This chain uses TRBV2 with TRBJ2-7; 8 nucleotides line up with TRBD2. V trimming: 10 bases; J trimming: 11 bases; junction bases outside the gene matches: 16. CDR3 length: 13 amino acids. The germline V gene has CDR1 SNHLY and CDR2 FYNNEI. The CDR3 is CANLDGRVDTEYF. CDR3 DNA sequence: TGTGCCAACCTGGACGGGAGGGTTGATACCGAGTACTTC.

The chain carries TRBV27 and TRBJ2-7; 9 bases match TRBD2. Germline V gene data show CDR1 as MNHEY and CDR2 as SMNVEV (reference sequence). V dropped 1 base and J dropped 0; count of bases not matched to a gene: 4. CDR3 length: 16 amino acids. CDR3 region: CASSLFGGGVSYEQYF. CDR3 nucleotide sequence: TGTGCCAGCAGTTTATTTGGCGGGGGGGTCTCCTACGAGCAGTACTTC.

The rearrangement joins TRBV4-1 to TRBJ1-5; D might be TRBD1 (5 bases). Trimming cost V 0 bases and J 7 bases, with 22 bases left between them. The CDR3 extends over 18 amino acids. Germline-derived CDR1 and CDR2 are MGHRA and YSYEKL. CDR3 sequence: CASSQDWLRRGVRQPQHF. The CDR3 coding sequence is TGCGCCAGCAGCCAAGATTGGCTCCGTCGGGGGGTAAGGCAGCCCCAGCATTTT.

This clone was seen only once. The chain links TRBV5-8 to TRBJ1-5, with a possible D match to TRBD1 (5 bases). Looked up from germline, CDR1 is SGHTS and CDR2 is YDEGEE. V lost 0 bases and J 3 bases, leaving 10 bases between the germline ends. The CDR3 contains 15 residues. CDR3 residues: CASSLVGAPNQPQHF. DNA of the CDR3: TGTGCCAGCAGCTTGGTTGGGGCTCCCAATCAGCCCCAGCATTTT.

The rearrangement joins TRBV6-5 to TRBJ2-3; a weak D match, TRBD1 (6 bases). The V end was cut by 2 bases, the J end by 2 bases, with 8 bases between. CDR1 and CDR2 from the germline V gene are MNHEY and SVGAGI. This CDR3 comprises 14 residues. CDR3 DNA sequence: TGTGCCAGCAGTTACGGGGGCTTCACAGATACGCAGTATTTT. It specifies CASSYGGFTDTQYF.

The chain couples TRBV19 to TRBJ2-1; 9 bases match TRBD2. Germline V gene sequence: CDR1 LNHDA, CDR2 SQIVND (reference sequence). This CDR3 has 13 residues. The CDR3 spells CSSGASGMNEQFF. In DNA form, the CDR3 reads TGTTCCTCTGGGGCTAGCGGGATGAATGAGCAGTTCTTC.

The chain uses TRBV28 and TRBJ2-7; D not certain. Germline V gene sequence: CDR1 MDHEN, CDR2 SYDVKM. CDR3 length: 15 residues. V was trimmed by 3 bases and J by 3 bases, leaving 15 bases between them. Here the CDR3 reads CASSFVGAFDYEQYF. CDR3 DNA sequence: TGTGCCAGCAGTTTTGTAGGAGCTTTTGACTACGAGCAGTACTTC.

This chain uses TRBV19 with TRBJ2-7; D unresolved. V lost 5 bases and J 1 base, leaving 9 bases between the germline ends. Per germline, CDR1 LNHDA and CDR2 SQIVND (reference sequence). CDR3 length: 13 residues. CDR3 amino acids: CASSATNSYEQYF. The CDR3 nucleotides are TGTGCCAGTAGTGCCACAAATTCCTACGAGCAGTACTTC.

The V and J genes are TRBV6-5 and TRBJ2-1; 7 bases line up with TRBD1. The CDR3 consists of 12 residues. The germline CDR1 and CDR2 sequences are MNHEY and SVGAGI. V was clipped by 8 bases and J by 5 bases; unmatched bases: 3. The DNA for the CDR3 is TGTGCCAGCCGGACAGGCGACAATGAGCAGTTCTTC. It codes for CASRTGDNEQFF.

The genes are TRBV19 and TRBJ2-7; 7 nucleotides align to TRBD1. The CDR3 has 14 amino acids. Unmatched junction bases numbered 8, after V lost 5 bases and J lost 4 bases. Germline V gene data show CDR1 as LNHDA and CDR2 as SQIVND (reference sequence). The CDR3 DNA reads as TGTGCCAGTAGTCCCAGGGGGACAAGTTACGAGCAGTACTTC. It codes for CASSPRGTSYEQYF.

The genes are TRBV7-9 and TRBJ1-3; D not certain. This CDR3 has 15 amino acids. Trimming removed 8 bases at V and 3 bases at J, with 17 bases between. Germline-derived CDR1 and CDR2 are SEHNR and FQNEAQ (reference sequence). This CDR3 reads CASGWPLFFGNTIYF. Written as DNA, the CDR3 is TGTGCCAGCGGCTGGCCTTTGTTTTTTGGAAACACCATATATTTT.